This T cell receptor (beta chain) comes out of a study of beta chain features in type 1 diabetes. The study reverse transcribed the entire isolated RNA, so it sequenced expressed TCRB transcripts. Sequenced by immunoSEQ multiplex PCR; TCRdb stores in-frame clones only, minus some. This sample has 130,000 or so clones; about 9.1% occur once, and the top ten carry 0.55% to 0.75%. The CDR3 runs 16 residues. Losses at the gene ends were 1 base for V and 0 bases for J; bases not matched to a gene: 4. Germline assignment: CDR1 SGHKS and CDR2 YYEKEE (reference sequence). This clone came up a few times. Antigen specificity is unknown. Study conclusions and caveats: Naive, central memory and Treg TCRB repertoires appeared more alike in patients than in healthy donors. Among all four CD4+ subsets, Type 1 diabetes patients had TCRB CDR3s that were moderately but significantly shorter.

Each sorted population was over 98% pure. The chain joins TRBV5-5 to TRBJ1-1; 9 positions match TRBD1. The source is a woman aged 40 to 55 in good health. The sample comprised central memory CD4+ T cells from blood. CDR3 sequence reads: CASSLRRTGVNTEAFF. CDR3 bases: TGTGCCAGCAGCTTGCGAAGGACAGGGGTGAACACTGAAGCTTTCTTT.